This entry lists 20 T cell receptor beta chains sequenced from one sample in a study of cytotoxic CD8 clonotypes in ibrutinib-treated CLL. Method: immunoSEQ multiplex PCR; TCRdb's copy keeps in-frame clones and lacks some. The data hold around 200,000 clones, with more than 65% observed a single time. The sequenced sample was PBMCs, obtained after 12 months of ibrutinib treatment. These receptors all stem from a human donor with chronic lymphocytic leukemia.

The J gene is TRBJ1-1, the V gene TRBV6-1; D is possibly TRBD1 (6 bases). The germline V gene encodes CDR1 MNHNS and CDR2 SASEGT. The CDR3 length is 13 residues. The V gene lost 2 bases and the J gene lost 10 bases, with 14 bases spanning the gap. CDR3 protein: CASSERTEERAFF. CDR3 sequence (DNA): TGTGCCAGCAGTGAAAGGACAGAGGAGCGAGCTTTCTTT.

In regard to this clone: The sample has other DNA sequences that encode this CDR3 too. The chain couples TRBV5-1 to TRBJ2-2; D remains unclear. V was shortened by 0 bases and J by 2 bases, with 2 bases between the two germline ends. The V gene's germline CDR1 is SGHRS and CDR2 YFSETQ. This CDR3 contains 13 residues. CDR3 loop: CASSLGNTGELFF. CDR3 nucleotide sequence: TGCGCCAGCAGCTTGGGAAACACCGGGGAGCTGTTTTTT.

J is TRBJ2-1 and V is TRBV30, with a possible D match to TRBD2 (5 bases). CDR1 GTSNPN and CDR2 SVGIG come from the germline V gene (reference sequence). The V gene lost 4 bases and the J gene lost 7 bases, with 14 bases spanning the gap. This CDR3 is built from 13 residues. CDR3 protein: CAWNAGLKNEQFF. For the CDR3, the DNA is TGTGCCTGGAACGCGGGCCTAAAAAATGAGCAGTTCTTC. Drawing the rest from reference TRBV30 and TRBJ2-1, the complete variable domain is SQTIHQWPATLVQPVGSPLSLECTVEGTSNPNLYWYRQAAGRGLQLLFYSVGIGQISSEVPQNLSASRPQDRQFILSSKKLLLSDSGFYLCAWNAGLKNEQFFGPGTRLTVL.

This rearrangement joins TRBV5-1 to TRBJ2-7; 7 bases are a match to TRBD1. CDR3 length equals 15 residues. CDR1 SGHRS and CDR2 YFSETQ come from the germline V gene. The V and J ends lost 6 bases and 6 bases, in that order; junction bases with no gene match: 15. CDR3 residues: CASTTSAGTAGEQYF. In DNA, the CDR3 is TGCGCCAGCACAACCTCCGCCGGGACAGCTGGCGAGCAGTACTTC.

In nucleotides, the CDR3 is TGCGCCAGCAGCTTGGACAGGGCAACAGGGGAGCAGTACTTC. This codes for CASSLDRATGEQYF. The J gene is TRBJ2-7, the V gene TRBV5-1; D perhaps matches TRBD1 (6 bases). Trimming left V 0 bases short and J 7 bases short, with 14 bases between. The germline V gene has CDR1 SGHRS and CDR2 YFSETQ. The CDR3 covers 14 residues.

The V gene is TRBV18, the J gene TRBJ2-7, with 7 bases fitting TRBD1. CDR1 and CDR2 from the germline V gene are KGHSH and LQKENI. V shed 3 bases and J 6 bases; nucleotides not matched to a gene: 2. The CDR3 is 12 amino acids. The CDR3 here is CASSPGQPEQYF. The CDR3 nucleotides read TGTGCCAGCTCACCGGGACAGCCCGAGCAGTACTTC. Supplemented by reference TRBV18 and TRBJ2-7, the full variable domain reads NAGVMQNPRHLVRRRGQEARLRCSPMKGHSHVYWYRQLPEEGLKFMVYLQKENIIDESGMPKERFSAEFPKEGPSILRIQQVVRGDSAAYFCASSPGQPEQYFGPGTRLTVT.

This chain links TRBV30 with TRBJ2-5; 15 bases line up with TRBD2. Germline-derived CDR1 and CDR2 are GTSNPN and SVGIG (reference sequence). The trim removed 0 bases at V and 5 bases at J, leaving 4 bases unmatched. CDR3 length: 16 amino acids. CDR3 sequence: CAWSVGLAGGRETQYF. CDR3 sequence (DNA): TGTGCCTGGAGTGTCGGACTAGCGGGAGGGCGGGAGACCCAGTACTTC.

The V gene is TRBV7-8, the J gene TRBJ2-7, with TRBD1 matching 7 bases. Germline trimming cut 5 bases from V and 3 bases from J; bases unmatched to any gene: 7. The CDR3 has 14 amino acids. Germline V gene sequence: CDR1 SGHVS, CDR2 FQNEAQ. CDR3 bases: TGTGCCAGCAGCGTCCGGGACAGCAACTACGAGCAGTACTTC. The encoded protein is CASSVRDSNYEQYF.

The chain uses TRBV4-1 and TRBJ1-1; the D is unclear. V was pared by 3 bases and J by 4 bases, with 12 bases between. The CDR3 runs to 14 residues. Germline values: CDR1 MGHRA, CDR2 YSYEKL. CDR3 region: CASSQSTPVTEAFF. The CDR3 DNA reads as TGCGCCAGCAGCCAGTCGACGCCGGTCACTGAAGCTTTCTTT.

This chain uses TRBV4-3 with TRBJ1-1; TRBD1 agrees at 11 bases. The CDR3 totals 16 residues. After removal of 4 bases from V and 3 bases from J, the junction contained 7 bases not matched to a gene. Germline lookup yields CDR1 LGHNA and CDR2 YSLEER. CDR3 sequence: CASSRGQGAGHTEAFF. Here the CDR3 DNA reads TGCGCCAGCAGCCGTGGACAGGGGGCTGGGCACACTGAAGCTTTCTTT.

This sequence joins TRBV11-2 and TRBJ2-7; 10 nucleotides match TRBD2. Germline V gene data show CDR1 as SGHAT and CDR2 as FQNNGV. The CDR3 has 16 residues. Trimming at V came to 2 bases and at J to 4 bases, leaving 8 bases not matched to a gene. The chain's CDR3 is CASSLLSGGASYEQYF. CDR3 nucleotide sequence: TGTGCCAGCAGCTTATTAAGCGGGGGGGCCTCATACGAGCAGTACTTC.

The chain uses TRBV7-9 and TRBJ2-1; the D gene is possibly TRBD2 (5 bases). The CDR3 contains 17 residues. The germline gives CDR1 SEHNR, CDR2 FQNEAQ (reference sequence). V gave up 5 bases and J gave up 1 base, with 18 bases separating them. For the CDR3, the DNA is TGTGCCAGCAGCCTCTGGCCTGCCCCGGGATCCTACAATGAGCAGTTCTTC. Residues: CASSLWPAPGSYNEQFF.

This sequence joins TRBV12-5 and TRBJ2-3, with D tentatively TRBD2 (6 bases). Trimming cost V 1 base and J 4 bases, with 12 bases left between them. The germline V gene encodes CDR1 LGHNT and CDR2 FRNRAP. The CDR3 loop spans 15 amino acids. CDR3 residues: CASGLGGAPPDTQYF. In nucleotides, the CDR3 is TGTGCTAGTGGTTTGGGCGGGGCCCCCCCAGATACGCAGTATTTT.

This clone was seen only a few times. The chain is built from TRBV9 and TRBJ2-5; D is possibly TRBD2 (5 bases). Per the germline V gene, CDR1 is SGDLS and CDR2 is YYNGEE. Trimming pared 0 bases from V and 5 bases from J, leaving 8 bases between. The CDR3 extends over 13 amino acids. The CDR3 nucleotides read TGTGCCAGCAGCGTAGTTGACTACGAGACCCAGTACTTC. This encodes CASSVVDYETQYF.

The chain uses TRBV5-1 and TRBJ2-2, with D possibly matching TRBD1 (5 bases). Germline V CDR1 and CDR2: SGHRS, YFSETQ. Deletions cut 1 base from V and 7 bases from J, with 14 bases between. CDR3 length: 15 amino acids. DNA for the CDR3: TGCGCCAGCAGCTTGTCACCGGGTAGGGGCGGGGAGCTGTTTTTT. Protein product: CASSLSPGRGGELFF.

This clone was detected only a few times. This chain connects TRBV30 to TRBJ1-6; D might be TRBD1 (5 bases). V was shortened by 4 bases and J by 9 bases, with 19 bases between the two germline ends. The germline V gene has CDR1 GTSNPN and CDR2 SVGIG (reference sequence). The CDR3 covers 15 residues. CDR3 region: CAWKTQGLRGSPLHF. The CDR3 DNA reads TGTGCCTGGAAAACTCAGGGTCTACGGGGTTCACCCCTCCACTTT.

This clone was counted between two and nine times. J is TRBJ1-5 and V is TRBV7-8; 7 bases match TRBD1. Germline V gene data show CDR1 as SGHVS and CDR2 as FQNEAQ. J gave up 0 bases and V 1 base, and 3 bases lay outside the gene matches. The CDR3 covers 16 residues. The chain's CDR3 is CASSLGGTVSNQPQHF. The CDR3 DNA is TGTGCCAGCAGCTTAGGGGGGACAGTTAGCAATCAGCCCCAGCATTTT.

DNA of the CDR3: TGTGCCAGCAGCTGGGGGGGACCCCCAAGCGGGGAGCTGTTTTTT. Amino acids: CASSWGGPPSGELFF. The chain joins TRBV5-6 to TRBJ2-2; 7 bases map to TRBD2. After removal of 3 bases from V and 7 bases from J, the junction contained 9 bases not matched to a gene. The germline V gene encodes CDR1 SGHDT and CDR2 YYEEEE. The CDR3 covers 15 residues. Drawing the rest from reference TRBV5-6 and TRBJ2-2, the complete variable domain is DAGVTQSPTHLIKTRGQQVTLRCSPKSGHDTVSWYQQALGQGPQFIFQYYEEEERQRGNFPDRFSGHQFPNYSSELNVNALLLGDSALYLCASSWGGPPSGELFFGEGSRLTVL.

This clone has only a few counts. The CDR3 DNA follows: TGTGCCAGCAGCTTTAACAGGGTCTCCGAGCAGTACTTC. Encoded protein: CASSFNRVSEQYF. The chain is built from TRBV5-6 and TRBJ2-7; the D gene is possibly TRBD1 (6 bases). V was pared by 2 bases and J by 6 bases, with 12 bases between. The CDR3 extends over 13 amino acids. CDR1 and CDR2 (germline): SGHDT, YYEEEE.

The CDR3 DNA follows: TGCGCCAGCAGCCCCGGATTACTCGGGACAGGGAAACTGAACACTGAAGCTTTCTTT. Its translation: CASSPGLLGTGKLNTEAFF. The V and J genes are TRBV5-1 and TRBJ1-1, with TRBD1 matching over 9 bases. V trimming: 4 bases; J trimming: 0 bases; junction bases outside the gene matches: 16. Germline CDR1 SGHRS, CDR2 YFSETQ. There are 19 residues in the CDR3. The full variable domain, its missing parts supplied by reference TRBV5-1 and TRBJ1-1, is KAGVTQTPRYLIKTRGQQVTLSCSPISGHRSVSWYQQTPGQGLQFLFEYFSETQRNKGNFPGRFSGRQFSNSRSEMNVSTLELGDSALYLCASSPGLLGTGKLNTEAFFGQGTRLTVV.